Listed here are 17 T cell receptor beta chains from one sample, sequenced in a study of post-analysis software for immune sequencing data (dated by TCRdb to the mid-2010s). What the research found in general, with its limitations: Significantly higher frequencies in patients than in controls were found for roughly 5 TRBV segments, including TRBV5-6, TRBV5-1 and TRBV20-1.

The library was obtained by PCR. These reads were obtained on an Illumina HiSeq 2500. To reduce PCR and sequencing biases, unique molecular identifiers were built into the TCR beta cDNA libraries. In-frame beta chains were kept once TCRdb had trimmed the public reads at Q25 with fastp and called clones with MiXCR. When rows share a CDR3 protein, they turn into one entry using the most common DNA and genes. This sample comprises fewer than 850,000 distinct CDR3 sequences, 25% to 30% of them detected only once. Roughly 0.53% of the sample rests with the top ten. These receptors are not linked to any known antigen. The sample comprised blood. The receptors stem from a girl aged 5-17 years with multiple sclerosis.

The V and J genes are TRBV7-8 and TRBJ1-5, with TRBD1 matching over 7 bases. Germline CDR1 reads SGHVS; CDR2 reads FQNEAQ. The V and J ends lost 1 base and 8 bases, in that order; junction bases with no gene match: 11. CDR3 length: 16 residues. The DNA for the CDR3 is TGTGCCAGCAGCTTAGGCGCAGGGGGTGGATCGAAGCCCCAGCATTTT. This codes for CASSLGAGGGSKPQHF.

The rearrangement joins TRBV20-1 to TRBJ2-5; D possibly matches TRBD1 or TRBD2 (5 bases each). The CDR3 sequence is 14 residues long. V was trimmed by 3 bases and J by 5 bases, leaving 16 bases between them. Per the germline V gene, CDR1 is DFQATT and CDR2 is SNEGSKA (reference sequence). CDR3 DNA: TGCAGTGCTAGTTGGCTCGTAGAGGGGGAGACCCAGTACTTC. Protein product: CSASWLVEGETQYF.

Here the CDR3 reads CASSQDLIRGGELFF. CDR3 nucleotide sequence: TGCGCCAGCAGCCAAGATCTGATCCGTGGCGGGGAGCTGTTTTTT. This sequence joins TRBV4-3 and TRBJ2-2, with no clear D. Trimming took off 0 bases at V and 7 bases at J, with 12 bases between the two ends. In germline, CDR1 is LGHNA, CDR2 YSLEER. This CDR3 has 15 residues.

The V and J genes are TRBV20-1 and TRBJ1-1; a weak D match, TRBD1 (5 bases). The length of the CDR3 is 17 residues. CDR1 is DFQATT and CDR2 is SNEGSKA in the germline V gene (reference sequence). V dropped 2 bases and J dropped 1 base, with 20 bases sitting between them. The CDR3 sequence: CSARRGTRQQTNTEAFF. The CDR3 DNA reads TGCAGTGCTAGAAGGGGAACCCGACAGCAGACGAACACTGAAGCTTTCTTT.

This clonotype was seen a few times. The J gene is TRBJ2-7, the V gene TRBV6-6; D is ambiguous. The germline CDR1 and CDR2 sequences are MNHNY and SVGAGI (reference sequence). V was cut by 6 bases and J by 2 bases, with 8 bases left in between. This CDR3 is built from 12 residues. CDR3 residues: CASSRSAYEQYF. As DNA, the CDR3 is TGTGCCAGCAGCCGATCGGCCTACGAGCAGTACTTC.

This clonotype occurred a few times. The chain links TRBV7-8 to TRBJ2-1; 9 nucleotides line up with TRBD1. After removal of 7 bases from V and 9 bases from J, the junction contained 13 bases not matched to a gene. Germline CDR1 is SGHVS and CDR2 is FQNEAQ. The CDR3 runs to 15 residues. CDR3 bases: TGTGCCAGCACCGAGACAGGGGGGCAGCTTGGTGAGCAGTTCTTC. It translates to CASTETGGQLGEQFF.

This clonotype was seen a few times. V and J are TRBV6-5 and TRBJ2-7; D perhaps matches TRBD1 (5 bases). This CDR3 spans 14 amino acids. Germline lookup yields CDR1 MNHEY and CDR2 SVGAGI. V was trimmed by 1 base and J by 4 bases, leaving 11 bases between them. CDR3 region: CASSYFDRRYEQYF. The CDR3 nucleotides are TGTGCCAGCAGTTACTTCGACAGACGATACGAGCAGTACTTC.

This clonotype was seen at least ten times. The chain employs TRBV7-8 and TRBJ2-7; TRBD1 agrees at 9 bases. Germline lookup yields CDR1 SGHVS and CDR2 FQNEAQ. This CDR3 spans 14 amino acids. The V segment lost 5 bases and the J segment 2 bases; nucleotides outside the gene matches: 4. CDR3 loop: CASSIRDRAYEQYF. In DNA form, the CDR3 reads TGTGCCAGCAGCATCCGGGACAGGGCCTACGAGCAGTACTTC. Based on the CDR3 plus reference TRBV7-8 and TRBJ2-7, the full variable domain is GAGVSQSPRYKVAKRGQDVALRCDPISGHVSLFWYQQALGQGPEFLTYFQNEAQLDKSGLPSDRFFAERPEGSVSTLKIQRTQQEDSAVYLCASSIRDRAYEQYFGPGTRLTVT.

This clonotype was counted ten times or more. The V call is TRBV7-2, the J call TRBJ2-7, with TRBD2 matching over 9 bases. With V trimmed by 1 base and J by 7 bases, 11 bases remained unmatched. This CDR3 is 16 amino acids long. The germline CDR1 and CDR2 sequences are SGHTA and FQGNSA. DNA of the CDR3: TGTGCCAGCAGCTTAGGTCCAGCGGGGGGCCAGAAGGAGCAGTACTTC. This sequence encodes CASSLGPAGGQKEQYF.

In this sample, this clonotype turned up a few times. The V and J genes are TRBV20-1 and TRBJ2-7, with a tentative D call TRBD2 (5 bases). The CDR3 length is 11 residues. V was trimmed by 6 bases and J by 6 bases, leaving 12 bases between them. Germline V CDR1 and CDR2: DFQATT, SNEGSKA (reference sequence). The DNA of the CDR3 is TGCAGTGCGCCACTAGTGAGCGAGCAGTACTTC. This sequence encodes CSAPLVSEQYF.

This sequence joins TRBV7-2 and TRBJ1-1; a possible D gene is TRBD1 (6 bases). This CDR3 is built from 14 residues. The ends were cut back, 5 bases at V and 9 bases at J, with 19 bases in the middle. CDR1 is SGHTA, CDR2 FQGNSA, per germline. For the CDR3, the DNA is TGTGCCAGCAGCATTTCGACAGGCGAGGTAAAAGCTTTCTTT. Its translation: CASSISTGEVKAFF.

The gene calls are TRBV5-1 and TRBJ1-1; D possibly corresponds to TRBD1 (5 bases). With 5 bases removed from V and 4 bases from J, the gap between germline ends came to 12 bases. Germline V gives CDR1 SGHRS, CDR2 YFSETQ. The CDR3 contains 13 residues. CDR3 sequence reads: CASRPGDPTEAFF. In DNA, the CDR3 is TGCGCCAGCAGGCCCGGGGACCCCACTGAAGCTTTCTTT.

Written as DNA, the CDR3 is TGCGCCAGCAGCTTGAGATCAGGGACAGAGATTACAGATACGCAGTATTTT. It codes for CASSLRSGTEITDTQYF. V and J are TRBV5-1 and TRBJ2-3, with 7 positions matching TRBD1. V lost 1 base, J lost 3 bases, and 11 bases stayed unmatched. The germline CDR1 and CDR2 sequences are SGHRS and YFSETQ. CDR3 length: 17 amino acids.

This clonotype was observed a few times. The CDR3 sequence: CATTSRGYEQYF. DNA for the CDR3: TGTGCCACCACTAGCAGGGGATACGAGCAGTACTTC. J is TRBJ2-7 and V is TRBV7-2; D may match TRBD1 or TRBD2 (6 bases each). The germline CDR1 and CDR2 sequences are SGHTA and FQGNSA. Trimming shortened V by 10 bases and J by 4 bases, and 14 bases separated the two germline ends. CDR3 length: 12 amino acids. Variable domain in full (rest from reference TRBV7-2 and TRBJ2-7): GAGVSQSPSNKVTEKGKDVELRCDPISGHTALYWYRQSLGQGLEFLIYFQGNSAPDKSGLPSDRFSAERTGGSVSTLTIQRTQQEDSAVYLCATTSRGYEQYFGPGTRLTVT.

The genes are TRBV9 and TRBJ2-7, with TRBD1 identical over 9 bases. This CDR3 has 14 amino acids. CDR1 and CDR2 (germline): SGDLS, YYNGEE. With 4 bases clipped from V and 3 bases from J, the junction kept 5 bases outside the gene matches. CDR3 protein: CASSPWTGDYEQYF. Written as DNA, the CDR3 is TGTGCCAGCAGCCCCTGGACAGGGGACTACGAGCAGTACTTC.

A few counts support this clonotype. The genes are TRBV29-1 and TRBJ1-2; TRBD1 matches 8 bases. The CDR3 runs 15 residues. J gave up 2 bases and V 0 bases, and 5 bases lay outside the gene matches. CDR1 and CDR2 (germline): SQVTM, ANQGSEA. CDR3 sequence reads: CSVEDRTGSNYGYTF. In nucleotides, the CDR3 is TGCAGCGTTGAAGATCGGACAGGGTCGAACTATGGCTACACCTTC.

Many counts were recorded for this clonotype. The rearrangement uses TRBV29-1 and TRBJ2-5; the match to TRBD1 covers 7 bases. The trim removed 6 bases at V and 4 bases at J, leaving 5 bases unmatched. Germline CDR1 reads SQVTM; CDR2 reads ANQGSEA. The CDR3 contains 12 residues. The CDR3 here is CSVMTGRETQYF. The CDR3 region has the DNA TGCAGCGTGATGACAGGGAGAGAGACCCAGTACTTC.